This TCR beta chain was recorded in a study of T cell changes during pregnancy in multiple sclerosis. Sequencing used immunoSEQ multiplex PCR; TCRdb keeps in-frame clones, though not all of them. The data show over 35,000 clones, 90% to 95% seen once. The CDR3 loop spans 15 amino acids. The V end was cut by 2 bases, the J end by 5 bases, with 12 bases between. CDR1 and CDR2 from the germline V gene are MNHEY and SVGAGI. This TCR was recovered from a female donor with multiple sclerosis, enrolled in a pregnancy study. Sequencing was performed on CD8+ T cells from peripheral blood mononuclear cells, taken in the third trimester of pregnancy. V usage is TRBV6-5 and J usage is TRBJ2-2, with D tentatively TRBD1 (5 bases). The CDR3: CASSYQTDGTGELFF. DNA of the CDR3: TGTGCCAGCAGTTACCAGACAGATGGAACCGGGGAGCTGTTTTTT.